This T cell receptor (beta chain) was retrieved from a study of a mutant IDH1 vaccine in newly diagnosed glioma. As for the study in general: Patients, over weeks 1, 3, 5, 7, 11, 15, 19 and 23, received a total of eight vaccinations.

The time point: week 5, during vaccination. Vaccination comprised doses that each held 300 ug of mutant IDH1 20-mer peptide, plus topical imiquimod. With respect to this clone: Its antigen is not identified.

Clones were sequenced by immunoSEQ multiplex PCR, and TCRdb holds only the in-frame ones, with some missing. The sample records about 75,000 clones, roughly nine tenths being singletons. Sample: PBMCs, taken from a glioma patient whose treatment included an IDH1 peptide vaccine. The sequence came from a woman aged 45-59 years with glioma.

This CDR3 is CASSPQTGPPDTQYF. The CDR3 region has the DNA TGTGCCAGCAGCCCCCAGACGGGACCTCCAGATACGCAGTATTTT. The chain has TRBV9 and TRBJ2-3; D is possibly TRBD1 or TRBD2 (5 bases each). CDR3 length: 15 residues. Germline V gives CDR1 SGDLS, CDR2 YYNGEE. The germline V and J ends were trimmed by 4 bases and 4 bases, with 16 bases remaining between them.